This is a list of T cell receptor beta chains from one sample in a study of cytomegalovirus exposure and HLA in healthy donors. Only in-frame clones appear in the TCRdb table, and some are missing; sequencing was by immunoSEQ multiplex PCR. The sample has fewer than 200,000 clones, 80% to 90% seen once; the top ten hold 1.5% to 2%. Sequenced sample: PBMCs. The receptors derive from a middle-aged man in good health and CMV-seropositive. CDR3s include the opening cysteine and the closing phenylalanine or tryptophan. The D gene is left open where the match is weak. Size values are once, few and many counts, or a class for expanded clones, and some rows have none.

>.|TRBJ2-2|.|13|TRBV11-3
TGTGCCAGCAGCTTGCTGGAGGGGGCCAAGCTGTTTTTT
CASSLLEGAKLFF
>TRBD2|TRBJ2-2|once|16|TRBV7-2
TGTGCCAGCAGCCGAGTGGGGGGGGGATGGACCGGGGAGCTGTTTTTT
CASSRVGGGWTGELFF
>.|TRBJ2-7|few|12|TRBV5-4
TGTGCCAGCAGCTTCAGCGATTACGAGCAGTACTTC
CASSFSDYEQYF
>TRBD2|TRBJ2-1|.|15|TRBV5-1
TGCGCCAGCGGATTGCTAGCGGGAGGGAACAATGAGCAGTTCTTC
CASGLLAGGNNEQFF
>.|TRBJ2-1|.|12|TRBV29-1
TGCAGCGCCACCGGAGGGTACGATGAGCAGTTCTTC
CSATGGYDEQFF
>.|TRBJ1-5|.|13|TRBV4-1
TGCGCCAGCAGCCAAGAGGCAAATCAGCCCCAGCATTTT
CASSQEANQPQHF
>.|TRBJ2-2|.|17|TRBV6-1
TGTGCCAGCAGTGCCAGGGGTTCCTCTTTTAACACCGGGGAGCTGTTTTTT
CASSARGSSFNTGELFF
>TRBD2|TRBJ2-7|.|15|TRBV5-1
TGCGCCAGCAGCTTGTGGGCTAGCGGGAGTTACGAGCAGTACTTC
CASSLWASGSYEQYF
>.|TRBJ2-7|.|11|TRBV28
TGTGCCAGCAGAGCGACGGGTTTTAGGTACTTC
CASRATGFRYF
>.|TRBJ2-3|few|15|TRBV5-1
TGCGCCAGCAGCTTGGGTCGGTTTAGCACAGATACGCAGTATTTT
CASSLGRFSTDTQYF
>.|TRBJ2-5|.|13|TRBV5-5
TGTGCCAGCAGCTGGCGCGGGTTGGAGACCCAGTACTTC
CASSWRGLETQYF
>.|TRBJ2-7|.|14|TRBV2
TGTGCCAGCAGGAGGGATAGCCCCTCCTACGAGCAGTACTTC
CASRRDSPSYEQYF
>.|TRBJ2-7|.|12|TRBV5-3
TGTGCCAGAAGCCCTTACTACTACGAGCAGTACTTC
CARSPYYYEQYF
>TRBD1|TRBJ2-5|.|15|TRBV7-2
TGTGCCAGCAGCCGCGGACAGGGGGCCTGGGAGACCCAGTACTTC
CASSRGQGAWETQYF
>.|TRBJ2-7|few|11|TRBV20-1
TGCAGTGCTAGGGAGGGCTACGAGCAGTACTTC
CSAREGYEQYF
>.|TRBJ2-6|once|16|TRBV4-3
TGCGCCAGCAGCCAAGATTATCGGACAGGGGCCAACGTCCTGACTTTC
CASSQDYRTGANVLTF
>.|TRBJ2-7|once|13|TRBV6-6
TGTGCCTGGGGCCCGGTAATCTCCTACGAGCAGTACTTC
CAWGPVISYEQYF
>.|TRBJ2-7|.|12|TRBV11-2
TGTGCCAGCGCGAATTACCCCTACGAGCAGTACTTC
CASANYPYEQYF
>.|TRBJ2-6|once|15|TRBV6-1
TGTGCCAGCAACTCGCAGGGTTCCGGGGCCAACGTCCTGACTTTC
CASNSQGSGANVLTF
>TRBD2|TRBJ2-7|.|20|TRBV4-1
TGCGCCAGCAGCCAAATCTTCACCGGGACTAGCGGGAGGTCCGCCTACGAGCAGTACTTC
CASSQIFTGTSGRSAYEQYF
>TRBD2|TRBJ2-2|.|14|TRBV9
TGTGCCAGCAGCAGCGGGAGGTACACCGGGGAGCTGTTTTTT
CASSSGRYTGELFF
>.|TRBJ2-5|.|15|TRBV29-1
TGCAGCGTTGAAGGTAGCGGAGGCCCCCCAGAGACCCAGTACTTC
CSVEGSGGPPETQYF
>.|TRBJ1-1|.|14|TRBV10-1
TGCGCCAGCAGTGAGTCGTCAGGGCAAACTGAAGCTTTCTTT
CASSESSGQTEAFF
>TRBD1|TRBJ1-1|.|10|TRBV2
TGTGCCAGCGGCGGGACAGTAGCTTTCTTT
CASGGTVAFF
>.|TRBJ2-7|.|11|TRBV29-1
TGCAGCGTCTATTACTCCTACGAGCAGTACTTC
CSVYYSYEQYF
>.|TRBJ2-7|.|14|TRBV5-6
TGTGCCAGCAGCTTTGGGGGGAGAGTGTACGAGCAGTACTTC
CASSFGGRVYEQYF
>TRBD2|TRBJ2-4|.|16|TRBV7-2
TGTGCCAGCAGCACCTGGGGGGGACTAGGAACAAACATTCAGTACTTC
CASSTWGGLGTNIQYF
>TRBD2|TRBJ2-1|once|16|TRBV5-6
TGTGCCAGCAGCTTGAGCCTAGCGGGAGGGTTATATGAGCAGTTCTTC
CASSLSLAGGLYEQFF
>.|TRBJ2-5|.|14|TRBV6-5
TGTGCCAGCAGCTTACTAGGCGTGGGGGAGACCCAGTACTTC
CASSLLGVGETQYF
>TRBD2|TRBJ2-1|.|16|TRBV9
TGTGCCAGCAGCCGGACTCCGACTAGCGGCTACAATGAGCAGTTCTTC
CASSRTPTSGYNEQFF
>TRBD1|TRBJ2-4|.|13|TRBV19
TGTGCCAGTAGTATCGACAGGGAAAACATTCAGTACTTC
CASSIDRENIQYF
>TRBD2|TRBJ2-7|.|16|TRBV19
TGTGCCAGTAGTATAGTGGCGGCGGGAGGGCTCTACGAGCAGTACTTC
CASSIVAAGGLYEQYF
>.|TRBJ1-2|.|12|TRBV29-1
TGCAGCGTCGCAGGGGAGCTCTATGGCTACACCTTC
CSVAGELYGYTF
>.|TRBJ2-1|.|15|TRBV6-5
TGTGCCAGCAGCCTCACAGTATCCCTTAACAATGAGCAGTTCTTC
CASSLTVSLNNEQFF
>TRBD2|TRBJ2-3|.|15|TRBV28
TGTGCCAGCAGGGTAGCGGGACTGAGCACAGATACGCAGTATTTT
CASRVAGLSTDTQYF
>.|TRBJ1-2|few|11|TRBV20-1
TGCAGTGCTCTCCCTAGCGGGGGGGCCACCTTC
CSALPSGGATF
>TRBD1|TRBJ1-1|.|14|TRBV9
TGTGCCAGCAGCGGCGGACAGGGGAACACTGAAGCTTTCTTT
CASSGGQGNTEAFF
>TRBD1|TRBJ1-1|.|15|TRBV6-5
TGTGCCAGCAGCCGGAGGACAGGGCGGAACACTGAAGCTTTCTTT
CASSRRTGRNTEAFF
>.|TRBJ2-2|.|15|TRBV6-4
TGTGCCAGCAGTGACTCTCCGGGGAACACCGGGGAGCTGTTTTTT
CASSDSPGNTGELFF
>.|TRBJ1-1|once|15|TRBV7-3
TGTGCCAGCAGCCTCCAGGGGATTCAGTACACTGAAGCTTTCTTT
CASSLQGIQYTEAFF
>TRBD1|TRBJ1-2|.|16|TRBV5-4
TGTGCCAGCAGCTCCACCGGGACAGGGGGCCTCTATGGCTACACCTTC
CASSSTGTGGLYGYTF
>TRBD1|TRBJ2-7|.|13|TRBV5-1
TGCGCCAGTAGACAGGGATCTATCTACGAGCAGTACTTC
CASRQGSIYEQYF